This TCR beta chain was sequenced in a study of blood T cell repertoires in COVID-19. Study-level background: Nucleic acid was either cDNA or gDNA, and it came from T cells, B-cell-depleted T cells, or PBMCs.

Between the trimmed V and J ends, which lost 4 bases and 4 bases, there was a span of 8 bases. Germline V gene lookup returns CDR1 SQVTM and CDR2 ANQGSEA. This CDR3 comprises 13 residues. Measured with immunoSEQ multiplex PCR; TCRdb has only the in-frame clones, and not every one. The repertoire holds 250,000 or so clones, with roughly four fifths as singletons. The chain is built from TRBV29-1 and TRBJ1-6; D is ambiguous. Specimen: peripheral blood. The source is an elderly man with acute or convalescent COVID-19. CDR3 amino acids: CSVGGSYNSPLHF. CDR3 nucleotide sequence: TGCAGCGTTGGTGGGAGTTATAATTCACCCCTCCACTTT.